This TCR beta chain was documented in a study of blood T cell repertoires in COVID-19. Method: immunoSEQ multiplex PCR; TCRdb's copy keeps in-frame clones and lacks some. The sample lists 200,000 or so clones; roughly nine tenths were seen once. This sequence was found in a man aged 60-69 years with COVID-19, enrolled during active disease. Sequenced input: peripheral blood.

The CDR3 spells CASSPQGQGKNYGYTF. CDR3 sequence (DNA): TGTGCCAGCTCACCACAGGGACAGGGCAAGAACTATGGCTACACCTTC. J is TRBJ1-2 and V is TRBV18; TRBD1 matches at 9 bases. Germline lookup yields CDR1 KGHSH and CDR2 LQKENI. The V and J ends lost 1 base and 2 bases, in that order; junction bases with no gene match: 5. The CDR3 loop spans 16 amino acids.